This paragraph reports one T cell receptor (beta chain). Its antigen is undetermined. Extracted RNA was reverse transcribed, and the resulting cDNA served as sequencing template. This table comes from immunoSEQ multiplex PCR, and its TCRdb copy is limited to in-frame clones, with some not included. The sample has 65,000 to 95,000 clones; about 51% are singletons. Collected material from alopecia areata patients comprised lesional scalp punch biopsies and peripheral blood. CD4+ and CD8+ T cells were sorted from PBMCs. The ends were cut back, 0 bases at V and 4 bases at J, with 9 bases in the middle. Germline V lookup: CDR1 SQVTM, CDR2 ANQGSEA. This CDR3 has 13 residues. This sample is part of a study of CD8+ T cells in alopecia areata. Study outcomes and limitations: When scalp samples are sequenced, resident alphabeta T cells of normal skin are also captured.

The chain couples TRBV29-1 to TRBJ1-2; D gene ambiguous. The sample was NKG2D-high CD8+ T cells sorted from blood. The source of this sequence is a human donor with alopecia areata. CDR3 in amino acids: CSVEEGLTYGYTF. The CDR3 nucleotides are TGCAGCGTTGAAGAAGGACTGACCTATGGCTACACCTTC.